This is a list of T cell receptor beta chains from one sample in a study of T cell responses to AZD1222 COVID-19 vaccine. Repertoires were generated with immunoSEQ multiplex PCR, while TCRdb's copy carries only in-frame clones and drops some. The sample has 90,000 to 130,000 clones, 92% seen once. The sequences come from peripheral blood, collected 28 days after the second AZD1222 dose. All receptors derive from an adult who received the AZD1222 COVID-19 vaccine. Both conserved end residues are part of each CDR3. Fields, in order: V gene, D gene, clone size, J gene, CDR3 protein, CDR3 DNA. D genes are given only for firm matches. Clone size appears in some rows only: once, few, many, or a class for an expanded clone.

V gene: TRBV6-5
D gene: TRBD1
clone size: -
J gene: TRBJ1-2
CDR3 protein: CASSTHRGLDGYTF
CDR3 DNA: TGTGCCAGCAGTACCCACAGGGGGCTGGATGGCTACACCTTC

V gene: TRBV28
D gene: -
clone size: -
J gene: TRBJ2-7
CDR3 protein: CASSPVSYEQYF
CDR3 DNA: TGTGCCAGCAGCCCCGTCTCCTACGAGCAGTACTTC

V gene: TRBV4-1
D gene: -
clone size: once
J gene: TRBJ2-5
CDR3 protein: CASSQVSGETQYF
CDR3 DNA: TGCGCCAGCAGCCAAGTGAGTGGCGAGACCCAGTACTTC

V gene: TRBV5-6
D gene: TRBD1
clone size: -
J gene: TRBJ1-4
CDR3 protein: CASSLETGVEKLFF
CDR3 DNA: TGTGCCAGCAGCTTGGAGACAGGGGTTGAAAAACTGTTTTTT

V gene: TRBV20-1
D gene: -
clone size: -
J gene: TRBJ2-7
CDR3 protein: CSVRRVGEQYF
CDR3 DNA: TGCAGTGTTCGTAGGGTGGGCGAGCAGTACTTC

V gene: TRBV7-9
D gene: -
clone size: -
J gene: TRBJ2-3
CDR3 protein: CASSLVVASTDTQYF
CDR3 DNA: TGTGCCAGCAGCTTAGTAGTAGCAAGCACAGATACGCAGTATTTT

V gene: TRBV7-3
D gene: TRBD1
clone size: -
J gene: TRBJ1-2
CDR3 protein: CASSRGQGPSYGYTF
CDR3 DNA: TGTGCCAGCAGCCGAGGACAGGGTCCTAGCTATGGCTACACCTTC

V gene: TRBV7-8
D gene: TRBD1
clone size: -
J gene: TRBJ2-7
CDR3 protein: CASSFQTGSYEQYF
CDR3 DNA: TGTGCCAGCAGCTTCCAGACAGGGTCCTACGAGCAGTACTTC

V gene: TRBV21-1
D gene: -
clone size: -
J gene: TRBJ2-1
CDR3 protein: CASIRGEGSYNEQFF
CDR3 DNA: TGTGCCAGCATTAGGGGGGAAGGGTCCTACAATGAGCAGTTCTTC

V gene: TRBV18
D gene: -
clone size: -
J gene: TRBJ1-2
CDR3 protein: CASSPTQGWEGYTF
CDR3 DNA: TGTGCCAGCTCACCGACCCAGGGTTGGGAAGGCTACACCTTC

V gene: TRBV6-9
D gene: -
clone size: -
J gene: TRBJ1-3
CDR3 protein: CASSYPAGRPGNTIYF
CDR3 DNA: TGTGCCAGCAGTTATCCGGCAGGGAGGCCTGGAAACACCATATATTTT

V gene: TRBV14
D gene: -
clone size: -
J gene: TRBJ2-3
CDR3 protein: CASSPRTGTRRVYTQYF
CDR3 DNA: TGTGCCAGCAGCCCAAGAACCGGGACCAGGCGGGTGTATACGCAGTATTTT

V gene: TRBV6-2/TRBV6-3
D gene: TRBD1
clone size: -
J gene: TRBJ2-1
CDR3 protein: CASSPDRGPHNEQFF
CDR3 DNA: TGTGCCAGCAGCCCAGACAGGGGGCCCCACAATGAGCAGTTCTTC

V gene: TRBV20-1
D gene: TRBD1
clone size: -
J gene: TRBJ1-2
CDR3 protein: CSARLGGPIF
CDR3 DNA: TGCAGTGCTAGACTAGGGGGCCCTATCTTC

V gene: TRBV24-1
D gene: TRBD2
clone size: -
J gene: TRBJ2-3
CDR3 protein: CATSDYPGTSFADTQYF
CDR3 DNA: TGTGCCACCAGTGATTACCCCGGGACTAGCTTCGCAGATACGCAGTATTTT

V gene: TRBV11-2
D gene: -
clone size: -
J gene: TRBJ2-7
CDR3 protein: CASSLEVGSYEQYF
CDR3 DNA: TGTGCCAGCAGCTTAGAGGTAGGGTCCTACGAGCAGTACTTC

V gene: TRBV19
D gene: TRBD1
clone size: -
J gene: TRBJ1-2
CDR3 protein: CASSTWTGSRTF
CDR3 DNA: TGTGCCAGTAGTACGTGGACAGGCTCGCGCACCTTC

V gene: TRBV6-4
D gene: -
clone size: -
J gene: TRBJ2-5
CDR3 protein: CASSAMPGETQYF
CDR3 DNA: TGTGCCAGCAGTGCCATGCCCGGAGAGACCCAGTACTTC

V gene: TRBV28
D gene: -
clone size: -
J gene: TRBJ2-5
CDR3 protein: CASSPPVGSGQTQYF
CDR3 DNA: TGTGCCAGCAGTCCCCCTGTCGGTTCAGGGCAGACCCAGTACTTC

V gene: TRBV11-2
D gene: TRBD2
clone size: -
J gene: TRBJ2-5
CDR3 protein: CASSPGLAGALYQETQYF
CDR3 DNA: TGTGCCAGCAGCCCGGGACTAGCGGGGGCCCTGTACCAAGAGACCCAGTACTTC

V gene: TRBV4-3
D gene: -
clone size: -
J gene: TRBJ1-5
CDR3 protein: CASSPSHLGNQPQHF
CDR3 DNA: TGCGCCAGCAGCCCATCACACCTGGGGAATCAGCCCCAGCATTTT

V gene: TRBV10-2
D gene: TRBD1
clone size: -
J gene: TRBJ2-3
CDR3 protein: CASSGGQGAPDTQYF
CDR3 DNA: TGCGCCAGCAGTGGGGGACAGGGGGCGCCGGATACGCAGTATTTT

V gene: TRBV11-2
D gene: -
clone size: -
J gene: TRBJ2-5
CDR3 protein: CASNLGRAEQETQYF
CDR3 DNA: TGTGCCAGTAATCTTGGCAGAGCAGAACAAGAGACCCAGTACTTC

V gene: TRBV28
D gene: -
clone size: -
J gene: TRBJ1-5
CDR3 protein: CASSLVRALSNQPQHF
CDR3 DNA: TGTGCCAGCAGTTTAGTCAGGGCTCTGAGCAATCAGCCCCAGCATTTT

V gene: TRBV10-3
D gene: -
clone size: -
J gene: TRBJ1-4
CDR3 protein: CAISSGQVATNEKLFF
CDR3 DNA: TGTGCCATCAGTTCGGGACAAGTTGCAACTAATGAAAAACTGTTTTTT

V gene: TRBV5-1
D gene: TRBD1
clone size: -
J gene: TRBJ2-5
CDR3 protein: CASSLGIQGMMETQYF
CDR3 DNA: TGCGCCAGCAGCTTGGGAATACAGGGGATGATGGAGACCCAGTACTTC

V gene: TRBV6-5
D gene: TRBD1
clone size: once
J gene: TRBJ1-2
CDR3 protein: CASSYSGRDRVGYTF
CDR3 DNA: TGTGCCAGCAGTTACTCAGGGAGGGACAGGGTTGGCTACACCTTC

V gene: TRBV24-1
D gene: TRBD2
clone size: -
J gene: TRBJ2-3
CDR3 protein: CATSYASGGADTQYF
CDR3 DNA: TGTGCCACCAGTTACGCTAGCGGGGGCGCAGATACGCAGTATTTT

V gene: TRBV5-1
D gene: TRBD2
clone size: -
J gene: TRBJ2-1
CDR3 protein: CASSSGLAGDNEQFF
CDR3 DNA: TGCGCCAGCAGCTCGGGACTAGCGGGGGACAATGAGCAGTTCTTC

V gene: TRBV10-3
D gene: -
clone size: -
J gene: TRBJ1-5
CDR3 protein: CAISEQVEGPQHF
CDR3 DNA: TGTGCCATCAGTGAACAGGTTGAAGGGCCCCAGCATTTT

V gene: TRBV5-4
D gene: TRBD1
clone size: -
J gene: TRBJ1-1
CDR3 protein: CASSAAPGQGFTEAFF
CDR3 DNA: TGTGCCAGCAGCGCAGCTCCGGGACAGGGGTTCACTGAAGCTTTCTTT

V gene: TRBV7-2
D gene: -
clone size: -
J gene: TRBJ1-2
CDR3 protein: CASSLLLGGNYGYTF
CDR3 DNA: TGTGCCAGCAGCTTATTATTGGGGGGCAATTATGGCTACACCTTC

V gene: TRBV6-2/TRBV6-3
D gene: TRBD2
clone size: -
J gene: TRBJ2-5
CDR3 protein: CASSYFGGGAVETQYF
CDR3 DNA: TGTGCCAGCAGTTACTTCGGCGGGGGGGCCGTCGAGACCCAGTACTTC

V gene: TRBV10-1
D gene: -
clone size: -
J gene: TRBJ2-4
CDR3 protein: CASSPPFGVGAKNIQYF
CDR3 DNA: TGCGCCAGCAGTCCTCCATTTGGGGTCGGGGCCAAAAACATTCAGTACTTC

V gene: TRBV5-6
D gene: -
clone size: -
J gene: TRBJ2-4
CDR3 protein: CASSPEGVSYIQYF
CDR3 DNA: TGTGCCAGCAGCCCCGAGGGTGTCTCTTACATTCAGTACTTC

V gene: TRBV19
D gene: -
clone size: -
J gene: TRBJ1-5
CDR3 protein: CASSWKRYSNQPQHF
CDR3 DNA: TGTGCCAGTAGTTGGAAAAGGTATAGCAATCAGCCCCAGCATTTT

V gene: TRBV5-1
D gene: -
clone size: -
J gene: TRBJ2-7
CDR3 protein: CASSRFGGSEQYF
CDR3 DNA: TGCGCCAGCAGCCGCTTCGGGGGTAGTGAGCAGTACTTC

V gene: TRBV3-1/TRBV3-2
D gene: -
clone size: -
J gene: TRBJ1-2
CDR3 protein: CASSHATVYGYTF
CDR3 DNA: TGTGCCAGCAGCCATGCGACGGTCTATGGCTACACCTTC

V gene: TRBV7-2
D gene: TRBD2
clone size: -
J gene: TRBJ2-1
CDR3 protein: CASSLARGGFEQFF
CDR3 DNA: TGTGCCAGCAGCTTAGCCCGGGGGGGTTTTGAGCAGTTCTTC

V gene: TRBV5-6
D gene: -
clone size: -
J gene: TRBJ2-7
CDR3 protein: CASSLEVTRVTYEQYF
CDR3 DNA: TGTGCCAGCAGCTTGGAGGTCACTCGAGTAACCTACGAGCAGTACTTC

V gene: TRBV9
D gene: TRBD2
clone size: -
J gene: TRBJ2-5
CDR3 protein: CASSPTSGEETQYF
CDR3 DNA: TGTGCCAGCAGCCCGACTAGCGGGGAAGAGACCCAGTACTTC

V gene: TRBV10-3
D gene: -
clone size: -
J gene: TRBJ1-5
CDR3 protein: CAISPGGTDQPQHF
CDR3 DNA: TGTGCCATCAGCCCAGGAGGGACCGATCAGCCCCAGCATTTT

V gene: TRBV7-8
D gene: -
clone size: -
J gene: TRBJ1-1
CDR3 protein: CASSPMGRLGTEAFF
CDR3 DNA: TGTGCCAGCAGCCCAATGGGGCGTCTGGGCACTGAAGCTTTCTTT

V gene: TRBV7-2
D gene: -
clone size: -
J gene: TRBJ1-5
CDR3 protein: CASSLRRDQPQHF
CDR3 DNA: TGTGCCAGCAGCTTACGGAGGGACCAGCCCCAGCATTTT

V gene: TRBV29-1
D gene: -
clone size: once
J gene: TRBJ1-2
CDR3 protein: CSVGQSLRYTF
CDR3 DNA: TGCAGCGTTGGCCAGTCACTGCGCTACACCTTC

V gene: TRBV3-1/TRBV3-2
D gene: TRBD1
clone size: -
J gene: TRBJ2-1
CDR3 protein: CASSQGTGASSYNEQFF
CDR3 DNA: TGTGCCAGCAGCCAGGGGACAGGGGCGAGCTCCTACAATGAGCAGTTCTTC

V gene: TRBV27
D gene: TRBD1
clone size: -
J gene: TRBJ1-2
CDR3 protein: CASSFSDRGGYTF
CDR3 DNA: TGTGCCAGCAGTTTCTCCGACAGGGGAGGCTACACCTTC

V gene: TRBV19
D gene: TRBD2
clone size: -
J gene: TRBJ2-7
CDR3 protein: CASKEGLAGGYEQYF
CDR3 DNA: TGTGCCAGTAAAGAGGGACTAGCGGGAGGATACGAGCAGTACTTC

V gene: TRBV11-3
D gene: -
clone size: -
J gene: TRBJ2-1
CDR3 protein: CASSSQTAYNEQFF
CDR3 DNA: TGTGCCAGCAGCTCCCAGACTGCCTACAATGAGCAGTTCTTC

V gene: TRBV6-5
D gene: -
clone size: -
J gene: TRBJ1-1
CDR3 protein: CASSRRDYGAFF
CDR3 DNA: TGTGCCAGCAGTCGCCGGGACTATGGGGCTTTCTTT